This passage covers 17 T cell receptor beta chains from one sample sequenced in a study of T-cell memory formation after mild COVID-19. TCRdb used MiXCR to reprocess the 5' RACE reads, holding one entry per CDR3 protein. Among hundreds of thousands of distinct CDR3 sequences listed, 20% to 25% were seen once. Material for sequencing was PBMCs or a T cell subset sorted from them (not recorded which). The receptors come from an adult woman who had mild COVID-19 (a few samples of this study predate the infection). Cell type and time point are not known.

This clonotype has more than one count but fewer than ten. The chain joins TRBV6-6 to TRBJ2-7; D gene uncertain. CDR3 length equals 12 residues. V lost 7 bases and J 2 bases, leaving 9 bases between the germline ends. Per the germline V gene, CDR1 is MNHNY and CDR2 is SVGAGI (reference sequence). CDR3 protein: CASISETYEQYF. The CDR3 bases are TGTGCCAGCATCTCGGAGACCTACGAGCAGTACTTC.

The chain carries TRBV7-3 and TRBJ1-1; a weak D match, TRBD1 (6 bases). The CDR3 contains 13 residues. Germline CDR1 reads SGHTA; CDR2 reads FQGTGA. V was cut by 6 bases and J by 5 bases, with 13 bases left in between. CDR3 in amino acids: CASSYGQMTEAFF. The CDR3 nucleotides are TGTGCCAGCAGTTATGGACAGATGACTGAAGCTTTCTTT.

The chain uses TRBV7-3 and TRBJ2-7, with D tentatively TRBD1 or TRBD2 (5 bases each). There are 16 residues in the CDR3. CDR1 and CDR2 from the germline V gene are SGHTA and FQGTGA. The V end lost 5 bases, the J end lost 3 bases, and 20 bases lay between the germline ends. CDR3 coding DNA: TGTGCCAGCAGCGCCAGATCCGGGACGGCGTTCTACGAGCAGTACTTC. It yields the protein CASSARSGTAFYEQYF.

On this clonotype itself: One junction end does not reproduce the germline sequence, and a read error may be involved. CDR3: CASSFQLAGGKVVF. The CDR3 DNA is TGCGCCAGCAGCTTCCAACTAGCGGGAGGGAAGGTGGTCTTC. This chain joins TRBV5-1 and TRBJ2-1; 13 bases line up with TRBD2. Germline V gene lookup returns CDR1 SGHRS and CDR2 YFSETQ. The CDR3 loop spans 14 amino acids. The full variable domain, completed using reference TRBV5-1 and TRBJ2-1, is KAGVTQTPRYLIKTRGQQVTLSCSPISGHRSVSWYQQTPGQGLQFLFEYFSETQRNKGNFPGRFSGRQFSNSRSEMNVSTLELGDSALYLCASSFQLAGGKVVFGPGTRLTVL.

The chain links TRBV4-2 to TRBJ1-4; D might be TRBD1 (6 bases). Per the germline V gene, CDR1 is LGHNA and CDR2 is YNFKEQ. The V end was cut by 2 bases, the J end by 7 bases, with 17 bases between. The CDR3 totals 16 residues. CDR3: CASSQNGGAAAEKLFF. In nucleotides, the CDR3 is TGTGCCAGCAGCCAAAATGGGGGGGCCGCCGCTGAAAAACTGTTTTTT.

In this sample, this clonotype turned up a few times. The V and J genes are TRBV9 and TRBJ1-1, with D maybe TRBD1 (5 bases). Trimming left V 0 bases short and J 0 bases short, with 9 bases between. This CDR3 is built from 15 residues. In germline, CDR1 is SGDLS, CDR2 YYNGEE. This CDR3 is CASSVDDSMNTEAFF. The CDR3 DNA follows: TGTGCCAGCAGCGTAGACGACAGCATGAACACTGAAGCTTTCTTT. Filled out from reference TRBV9 and TRBJ1-1, the complete variable domain reads DSGVTQTPKHLITATGQRVTLRCSPRSGDLSVYWYQQSLDQGLQFLIQYYNGEERAKGNILERFSAQQFPDLHSELNLSSLELGDSALYFCASSVDDSMNTEAFFGQGTRLTVV.

The chain uses TRBV20-1 and TRBJ2-3, with TRBD1 as a possible D gene (6 bases). The germline V gene encodes CDR1 DFQATT and CDR2 SNEGSKA (reference sequence). This CDR3 has 16 residues. Between the trimmed V and J ends, which lost 5 bases and 3 bases, there was a span of 21 bases. CDR3 coding DNA: TGCAGTGCTGCAAACCAACCGGGACACGAAACAGATACGCAGTATTTT. Amino acid sequence: CSAANQPGHETDTQYF.

This sequence joins TRBV20-1 and TRBJ2-3, with unresolved D. Trimming stripped 1 base from V and 1 base from J, with 15 bases between. The V gene's germline CDR1 is DFQATT and CDR2 SNEGSKA (reference sequence). The CDR3 sequence is 16 residues long. CDR3 nucleotides: TGCAGTGCTAGAGGTATTGGACGACCTGGCACAGATACGCAGTATTTT. Encoded protein: CSARGIGRPGTDTQYF.

This clonotype has at least ten counts. The J gene is TRBJ2-1, the V gene TRBV12-3 or TRBV12-4; unclear D gene. The CDR3 extends over 14 amino acids. V lost 1 base and J 3 bases, leaving 7 bases between the germline ends. CDR3 sequence: CASSLGRGYNEQFF. The CDR3 nucleotides are TGTGCCAGCAGTTTAGGGCGAGGCTACAATGAGCAGTTCTTC.

Only a few counts were recorded for this clonotype. The chain employs TRBV5-1 and TRBJ2-7, with 8 nucleotides matching TRBD1. CDR1 and CDR2 from the germline V gene are SGHRS and YFSETQ. Losses at the gene ends were 2 bases for V and 1 base for J; bases not matched to a gene: 11. This CDR3 is built from 17 residues. In DNA, the CDR3 is TGCGCCAGCAGCTTTGGGACAGGCCGCTTATATTCCTACGAGCAGTACTTC. It yields the protein CASSFGTGRLYSYEQYF.

The V call is TRBV7-8, the J call TRBJ1-4, with 9 bases matching TRBD1. V gave up 2 bases and J gave up 5 bases; unmatched junction bases: 6. This CDR3 spans 16 amino acids. Per the germline V gene, CDR1 is SGHVS and CDR2 is FQNEAQ. CDR3 sequence (DNA): TGTGCCAGCAGCTTACCTCCGGGACAGGGCAATGAAAAACTGTTTTTT. It specifies CASSLPPGQGNEKLFF.

This clonotype was detected many times. V is TRBV14 and J is TRBJ2-1; no firm D call. This CDR3 has 11 amino acids. The germline V gene encodes CDR1 SGHDN and CDR2 FVKESK. Trimming took off 4 bases at V and 4 bases at J, with 2 bases between the two ends. CDR3 protein: CASSRYNEQFF. DNA for the CDR3: TGTGCCAGCAGCCGATACAATGAGCAGTTCTTC.

The V and J genes are TRBV15 and TRBJ2-7; D perhaps matches TRBD2 (5 bases). CDR3 length equals 14 residues. The V end was cut by 7 bases, the J end by 4 bases, with 17 bases between. Germline-derived CDR1 and CDR2 are LNHNV and YYDKDF (reference sequence). Here the CDR3 reads CATIMPGSIYEQYF. Here the CDR3 DNA reads TGTGCCACCATCATGCCGGGGTCGATATACGAGCAGTACTTC.

In this sample, this clonotype turned up a few times. This sequence joins TRBV29-1 and TRBJ2-5, with no clear D. The V gene lost 2 bases and the J gene lost 5 bases, with 12 bases spanning the gap. Germline CDR1 SQVTM, CDR2 ANQGSEA. This CDR3 has 13 residues. CDR3 in DNA: TGCAGCGTTGAACGCCCAGATCGGGAGACCCAGTACTTC. It specifies CSVERPDRETQYF.

This clonotype was counted only a few times. V usage is TRBV6-2 or TRBV6-3 and J usage is TRBJ2-7; no firm D call. V gave up 3 bases and J gave up 2 bases, with 2 bases separating them. Germline V lookup: CDR1 MNHEY, CDR2 SVGEGT. The CDR3 is made up of 11 amino acids. CDR3 protein: CASSYPYEQYF. DNA of the CDR3: TGTGCCAGCAGTTATCCCTACGAGCAGTACTTC.

This chain joins TRBV7-2 and TRBJ2-7, with TRBD2 matching over 9 bases. J was trimmed by 2 bases and V by 5 bases; bases with no gene match: 7. The CDR3 is 15 residues long. Germline V gene sequence: CDR1 SGHTA, CDR2 FQGNSA. The DNA of the CDR3 is TGTGCCAGCAGCCCGACAGGACTAGCGACCTACGAGCAGTACTTC. Its protein product is CASSPTGLATYEQYF.

The chain is built from TRBV14 and TRBJ2-7; D gene uncertain. The germline CDR1 and CDR2 sequences are SGHDN and FVKESK. CDR3 length equals 11 residues. Trimming stripped 0 bases from V and 6 bases from J, with 3 bases between. The CDR3, as DNA: TGTGCCAGCAGCCAAGATCTCGAGCAGTACTTC. The encoded protein is CASSQDLEQYF.